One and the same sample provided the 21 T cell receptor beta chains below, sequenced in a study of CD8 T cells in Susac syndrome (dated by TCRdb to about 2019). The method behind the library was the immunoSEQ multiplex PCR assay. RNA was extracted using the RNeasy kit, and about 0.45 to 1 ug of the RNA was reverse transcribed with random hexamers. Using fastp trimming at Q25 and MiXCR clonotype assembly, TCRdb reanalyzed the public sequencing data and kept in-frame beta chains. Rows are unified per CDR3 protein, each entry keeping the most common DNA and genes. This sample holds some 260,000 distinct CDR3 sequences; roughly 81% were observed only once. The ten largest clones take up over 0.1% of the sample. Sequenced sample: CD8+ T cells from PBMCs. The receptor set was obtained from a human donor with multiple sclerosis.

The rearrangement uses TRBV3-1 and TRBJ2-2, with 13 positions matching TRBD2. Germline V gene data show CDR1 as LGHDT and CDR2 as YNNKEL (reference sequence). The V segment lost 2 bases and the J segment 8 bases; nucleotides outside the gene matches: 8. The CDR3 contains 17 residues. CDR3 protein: CASSQSPGLAGIGELFF. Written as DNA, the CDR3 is TGTGCCAGCAGCCAATCACCGGGACTAGCGGGAATTGGGGAGCTGTTTTTT.

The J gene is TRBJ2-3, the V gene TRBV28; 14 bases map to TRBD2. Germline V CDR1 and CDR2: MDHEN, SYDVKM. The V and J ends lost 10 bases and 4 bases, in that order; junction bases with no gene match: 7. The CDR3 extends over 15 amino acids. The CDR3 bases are TGTGCCACCCGACTAGCGGGAGGGCGGGCAGATACGCAGTATTTT. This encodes CATRLAGGRADTQYF.

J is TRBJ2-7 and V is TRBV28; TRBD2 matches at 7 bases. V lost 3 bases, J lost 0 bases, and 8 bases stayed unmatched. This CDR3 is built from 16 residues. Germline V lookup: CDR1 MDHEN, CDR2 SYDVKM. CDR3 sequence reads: CASSFDGLGYSYEQYF. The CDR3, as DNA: TGTGCCAGCAGTTTCGATGGACTAGGATACTCCTACGAGCAGTACTTC.

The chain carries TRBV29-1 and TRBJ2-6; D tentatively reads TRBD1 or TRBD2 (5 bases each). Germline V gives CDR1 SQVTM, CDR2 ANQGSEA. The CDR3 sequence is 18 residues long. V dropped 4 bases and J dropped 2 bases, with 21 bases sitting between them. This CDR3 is CSVGLPGLGTAGANVLTF. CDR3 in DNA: TGCAGCGTTGGCCTCCCAGGGCTGGGGACGGCTGGGGCCAACGTCCTGACTTTC.

In DNA form, the CDR3 reads TGTGCCAGCAGTTTATCCTCGATCGGGAGTACTGAAGCTTTCTTT. Residues: CASSLSSIGSTEAFF. The J gene is TRBJ1-1, the V gene TRBV27, with D uncertain. The V end lost 0 bases, the J end lost 5 bases, and 13 bases lay between the germline ends. CDR3 length: 15 amino acids. In germline, CDR1 is MNHEY, CDR2 SMNVEV (reference sequence).

CDR3 in amino acids: CASTFLGGYEQYF. In DNA form, the CDR3 reads TGTGCCAGCACCTTTCTGGGGGGCTACGAGCAGTACTTC. This sequence joins TRBV12-3 or TRBV12-4 and TRBJ2-7; D might be TRBD2 (6 bases). V lost 7 bases to trimming and J lost 3 bases, with 13 bases between them. The CDR3 is 13 residues long.

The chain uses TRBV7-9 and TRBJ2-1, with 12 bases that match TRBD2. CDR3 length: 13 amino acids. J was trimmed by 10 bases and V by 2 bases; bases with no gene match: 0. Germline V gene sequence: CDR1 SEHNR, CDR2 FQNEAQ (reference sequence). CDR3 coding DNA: TGTGCCAGCAGCTTAACTAGCGGGAGGGAGCAGTTCTTC. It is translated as CASSLTSGREQFF.

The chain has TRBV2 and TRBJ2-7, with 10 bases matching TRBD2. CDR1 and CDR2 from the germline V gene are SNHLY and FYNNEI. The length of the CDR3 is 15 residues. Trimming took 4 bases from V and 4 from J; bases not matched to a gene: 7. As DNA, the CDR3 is TGTGCCAGCAGTGTCCTAGCGGGAGAAAGGTACGAGCAGTACTTC. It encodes CASSVLAGERYEQYF.

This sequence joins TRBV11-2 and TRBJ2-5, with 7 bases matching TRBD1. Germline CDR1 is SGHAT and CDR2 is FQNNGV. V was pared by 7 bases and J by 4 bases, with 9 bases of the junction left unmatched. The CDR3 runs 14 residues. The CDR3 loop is CASTLQGQGETQYF. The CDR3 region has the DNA TGTGCCAGCACCCTACAGGGGCAGGGAGAGACCCAGTACTTC.

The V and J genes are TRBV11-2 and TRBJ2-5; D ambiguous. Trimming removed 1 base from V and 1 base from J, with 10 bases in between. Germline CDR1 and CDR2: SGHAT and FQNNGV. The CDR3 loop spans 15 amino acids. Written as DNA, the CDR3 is TGTGCCAGCAGCTTAGGTACCAGTTTCCAAGAGACCCAGTACTTC. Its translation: CASSLGTSFQETQYF.

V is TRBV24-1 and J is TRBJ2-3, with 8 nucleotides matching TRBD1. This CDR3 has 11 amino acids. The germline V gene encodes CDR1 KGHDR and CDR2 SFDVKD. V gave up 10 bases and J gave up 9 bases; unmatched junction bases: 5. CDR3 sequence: CATEDRDTQYF. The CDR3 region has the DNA TGTGCCACGGAGGACAGGGACACGCAGTATTTT.

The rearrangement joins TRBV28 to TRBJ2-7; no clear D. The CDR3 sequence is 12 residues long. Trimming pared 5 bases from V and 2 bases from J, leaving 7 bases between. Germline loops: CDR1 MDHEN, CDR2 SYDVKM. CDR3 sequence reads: CASSLDTYEQYF. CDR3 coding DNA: TGTGCCAGCAGTCTCGACACCTACGAGCAGTACTTC.

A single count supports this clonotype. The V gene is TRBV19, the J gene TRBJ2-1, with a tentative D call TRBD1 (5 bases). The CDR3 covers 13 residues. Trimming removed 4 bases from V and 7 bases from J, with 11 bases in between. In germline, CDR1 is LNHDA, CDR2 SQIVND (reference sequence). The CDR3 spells CASSKGAGNEQFF. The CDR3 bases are TGTGCCAGTAGTAAAGGCGCAGGGAATGAGCAGTTCTTC.

The CDR3 here is CASSFRLAGRNEQYF. The CDR3 DNA follows: TGTGCCAGCAGCTTCCGACTAGCGGGACGAAACGAGCAGTACTTC. This sequence joins TRBV5-6 and TRBJ2-7; 11 bases line up with TRBD2. The junction had 6 bases not matched to a gene; V was cut back by 2 bases and J by 5 bases. The germline V gene has CDR1 SGHDT and CDR2 YYEEEE. CDR3 size: 15 residues.

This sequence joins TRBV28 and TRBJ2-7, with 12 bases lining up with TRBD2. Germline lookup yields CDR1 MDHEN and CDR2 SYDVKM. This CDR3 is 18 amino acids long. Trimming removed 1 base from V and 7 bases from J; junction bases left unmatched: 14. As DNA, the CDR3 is TGTGCCAGCAGTTTATTCCCCGCTAGCGGGAGGGATGTTTGGGAGCAGTACTTC. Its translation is CASSLFPASGRDVWEQYF.

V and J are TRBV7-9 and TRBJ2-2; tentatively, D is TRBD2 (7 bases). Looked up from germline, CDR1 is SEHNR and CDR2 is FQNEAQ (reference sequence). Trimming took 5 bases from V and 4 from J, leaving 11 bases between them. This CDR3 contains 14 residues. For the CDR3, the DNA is TGTGCCAGCAGCAGGGGGGGTCCCACCGGGGAGCTGTTTTTT. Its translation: CASSRGGPTGELFF. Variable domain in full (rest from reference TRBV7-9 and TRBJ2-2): DTGVSQNPRHKITKRGQNVTFRCDPISEHNRLYWYRQTLGQGPEFLTYFQNEAQLEKSRLLSDRFSAERPKGSFSTLEIQRTEQGDSAMYLCASSRGGPTGELFFGEGSRLTVL.

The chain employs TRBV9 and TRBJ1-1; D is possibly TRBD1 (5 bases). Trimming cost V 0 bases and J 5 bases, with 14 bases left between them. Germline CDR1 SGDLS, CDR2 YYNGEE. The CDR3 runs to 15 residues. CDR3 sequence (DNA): TGTGCCAGCAGCGTAGTCGGGGACCCGAGGACTGAAGCTTTCTTT. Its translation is CASSVVGDPRTEAFF.

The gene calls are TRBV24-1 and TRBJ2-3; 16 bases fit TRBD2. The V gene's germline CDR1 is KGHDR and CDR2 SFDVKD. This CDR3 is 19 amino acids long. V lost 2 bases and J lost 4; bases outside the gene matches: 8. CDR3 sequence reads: CATSDSGTSGRATPDTQYF. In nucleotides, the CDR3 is TGTGCCACCAGTGATTCCGGGACTAGCGGGAGGGCCACCCCAGATACGCAGTATTTT.

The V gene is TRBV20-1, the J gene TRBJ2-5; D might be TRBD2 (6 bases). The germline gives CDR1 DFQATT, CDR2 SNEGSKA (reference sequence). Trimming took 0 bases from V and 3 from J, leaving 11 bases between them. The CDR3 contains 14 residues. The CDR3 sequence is CSARDNWGEETQYF. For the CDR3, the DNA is TGCAGTGCTAGAGATAATTGGGGGGAAGAGACCCAGTACTTC.

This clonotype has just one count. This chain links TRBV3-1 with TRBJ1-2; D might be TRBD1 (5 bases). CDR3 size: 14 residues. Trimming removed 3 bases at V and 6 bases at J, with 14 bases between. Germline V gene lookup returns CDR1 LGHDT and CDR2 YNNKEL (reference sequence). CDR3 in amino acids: CASSQNNWDDGYTF. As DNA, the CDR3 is TGTGCCAGCAGCCAGAATAATTGGGACGATGGCTACACCTTC.

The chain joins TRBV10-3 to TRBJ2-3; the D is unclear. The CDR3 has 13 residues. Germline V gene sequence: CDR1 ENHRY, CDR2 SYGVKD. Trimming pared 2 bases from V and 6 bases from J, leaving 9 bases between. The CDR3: CAISEHAFDTQYF. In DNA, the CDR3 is TGTGCCATCAGTGAGCATGCCTTTGATACGCAGTATTTT.